Shown below are 8 T cell receptor beta chains from a single sample sequenced in a study of blood T cell repertoires in COVID-19. Produced via immunoSEQ multiplex PCR; TCRdb's table is partial and in-frame only. The data contain roughly 320,000 clones, 85% to 90% of them singletons. The source material was peripheral blood. All receptors derive from a woman between 25 and 40 years old with COVID-19, enrolled during active disease.

This chain joins TRBV7-7 and TRBJ2-1; TRBD2 matches 13 bases. CDR1 and CDR2 (germline): SSHAT, FNYEAQ (reference sequence). This CDR3 comprises 16 residues. The trim removed 3 bases at V and 8 bases at J, leaving 7 bases unmatched. In nucleotides, the CDR3 is TGTGCCAGCAGCTTCGGACTAGCGGGGGAAGGGGATGAGCAGTTCTTC. This translates into CASSFGLAGEGDEQFF.

CDR3 nucleotides: TGTGCCAGCAGTTACGGTCCGACAGGGTACACTGAAGCTTTCTTT. Translation gives CASSYGPTGYTEAFF. The rearrangement links TRBV6-5 to TRBJ1-1, with 7 bases that match TRBD1. V lost 2 bases to trimming and J lost 3 bases; unmatched junction nucleotides: 6. CDR3 size: 15 residues. Germline assignment: CDR1 MNHEY and CDR2 SVGAGI.

The chain employs TRBV23-1 and TRBJ1-5, with TRBD1 matching 9 bases. TRBV23-1 qualifies as an ORF whose function is uncertain. V lost 2 bases to trimming and J lost 2 bases; unmatched junction nucleotides: 7. The CDR3 is 17 residues long. As DNA, the CDR3 is TGCGCCAGCAGTCAACCGGACAGGGGATTGGGCAATCAGCCCCAGCATTTT. Translating it yields CASSQPDRGLGNQPQHF.

The chain couples TRBV2 to TRBJ2-5; 7 bases line up with TRBD1. V dropped 8 bases and J dropped 5; count of bases not matched to a gene: 11. The CDR3 has 14 residues. Germline lookup yields CDR1 SNHLY and CDR2 FYNNEI. CDR3 coding DNA: TGTGCCAGCCATATGACAGGGACGAGCGAGACCCAGTACTTC. It is translated as CASHMTGTSETQYF.

The chain recombines TRBV27 with TRBJ2-3; D is ambiguous. This CDR3 has 13 amino acids. Germline V gene data show CDR1 as MNHEY and CDR2 as SMNVEV (reference sequence). The ends were cut back, 5 bases at V and 1 base at J, with 7 bases in the middle. The CDR3 spells CASSPFGTDTQYF. In DNA form, the CDR3 reads TGTGCCAGCAGTCCCTTTGGCACAGATACGCAGTATTTT.

J is TRBJ2-1 and V is TRBV4-2; a possible D gene is TRBD2 (6 bases). Germline lookup yields CDR1 LGHNA and CDR2 YNFKEQ. There are 18 residues in the CDR3. Trimming removed 0 bases at V and 0 bases at J, with 15 bases between. CDR3 in DNA: TGTGCCAGCAGCCAAGAGGGCGGGCGGGGCAGCTCCTACAATGAGCAGTTCTTC. Its protein product is CASSQEGGRGSSYNEQFF.

This clone was detected only a few times. The chain links TRBV11-2 to TRBJ2-1; 7 positions match TRBD1. The CDR3 has 14 residues. J was trimmed by 10 bases and V by 6 bases; bases with no gene match: 12. The germline gives CDR1 SGHAT, CDR2 FQNNGV. CDR3 nucleotides: TGTGCCAGCAGAACCGGGACAGTCGGTGAAGAGCAGTTCTTC. Protein product: CASRTGTVGEEQFF.

This chain links TRBV29-1 with TRBJ1-1, with 10 bases fitting TRBD1. The CDR3 consists of 13 residues. The germline V gene has CDR1 SQVTM and CDR2 ANQGSEA. V gave up 5 bases and J gave up 4 bases; unmatched junction bases: 4. The CDR3 DNA reads as TGCAGCGTTTGGACAGGGGGTCGCACTGAAGCTTTCTTT. Its translation: CSVWTGGRTEAFF.